This TCR beta chain comes out of a study of tumor-infiltrating lymphocytes in primary liver carcinoma. For the study at large: Productive TCRbeta read yields ran from roughly 3.6 to 7.1 million per sample and were similar between tissues.

A constant-region primer served to make TCR beta cDNA from roughly 500 ng total RNA. Nested multiplex PCR, run for three rounds with slightly modified ARM-PCR, yielded TCR beta libraries. In the first two PCR rounds, TRBV1-TRBV30 forward primers were paired with a C-beta reverse primer, and each round lasted about 9 cycles. From the multiplex PCR reads, TCRdb called clonotypes with MiXCR, one entry per CDR3 protein. The sample holds about 180,000 distinct CDR3 sequences, over 50% seen once. V gave up 5 bases and J gave up 7 bases; unmatched junction bases: 12. This CDR3 comprises 16 residues. Germline CDR1 and CDR2: MNHEY and SVGAGI. Germline DNA was also extracted, and blood RNA was taken from unsorted whole blood.

The sequencing sample was made of peripheral blood. This TCR was sampled from a man aged 40-50 years with primary liver carcinoma and hepatitis B virus infection. V and J are TRBV6-5 and TRBJ1-5; 9 nucleotides align to TRBD1. In DNA form, the CDR3 reads TGTGCCAGCAGTCCCGAGTACAGGGGGCTCTGGCAGCCCCAGCATTTT. It translates to CASSPEYRGLWQPQHF.